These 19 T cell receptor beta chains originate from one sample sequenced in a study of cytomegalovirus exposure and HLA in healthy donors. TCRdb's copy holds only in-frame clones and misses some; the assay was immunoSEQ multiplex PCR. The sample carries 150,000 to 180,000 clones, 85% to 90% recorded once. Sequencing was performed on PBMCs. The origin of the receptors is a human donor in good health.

CDR3 DNA: TGTGCCAGCAGCTTAGGCCAGGGGATAGATACGCAGTATTTT. Protein product: CASSLGQGIDTQYF. This sequence joins TRBV7-9 and TRBJ2-3, with D possibly being TRBD1 (6 bases). CDR3 length equals 14 residues. Trimming shortened V by 1 base and J by 5 bases, and 10 bases separated the two germline ends. The V gene's germline CDR1 is SEHNR and CDR2 FQNEAQ (reference sequence). The variable domain in full, with the rest retrieved from reference TRBV7-9 and TRBJ2-3, is DTGVSQNPRHKITKRGQNVTFRCDPISEHNRLYWYRQTLGQGPEFLTYFQNEAQLEKSRLLSDRFSAERPKGSFSTLEIQRTEQGDSAMYLCASSLGQGIDTQYFGPGTRLTVL.

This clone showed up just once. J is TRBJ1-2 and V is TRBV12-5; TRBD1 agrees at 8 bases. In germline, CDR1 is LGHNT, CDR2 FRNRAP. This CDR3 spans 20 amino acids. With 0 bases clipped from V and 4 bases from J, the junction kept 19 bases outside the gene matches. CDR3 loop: CASGLVLWDRISVATYGYTF. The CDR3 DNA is TGTGCTAGTGGTTTGGTACTCTGGGACAGGATTTCGGTCGCTACCTATGGCTACACCTTC.

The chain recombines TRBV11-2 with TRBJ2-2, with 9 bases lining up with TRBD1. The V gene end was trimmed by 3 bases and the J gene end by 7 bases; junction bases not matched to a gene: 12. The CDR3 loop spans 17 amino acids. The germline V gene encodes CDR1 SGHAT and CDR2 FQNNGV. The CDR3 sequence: CASSLRRLDRGIGELFF. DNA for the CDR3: TGTGCCAGCAGCTTGAGAAGGTTGGACAGGGGTATCGGGGAGCTGTTTTTT.

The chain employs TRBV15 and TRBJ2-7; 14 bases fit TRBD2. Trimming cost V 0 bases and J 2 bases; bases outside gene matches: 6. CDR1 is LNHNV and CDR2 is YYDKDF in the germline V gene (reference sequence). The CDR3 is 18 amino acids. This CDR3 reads CATSRDLGLAGATYEQYF. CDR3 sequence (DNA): TGTGCCACCAGCAGAGATCTGGGACTAGCGGGAGCAACCTACGAGCAGTACTTC.

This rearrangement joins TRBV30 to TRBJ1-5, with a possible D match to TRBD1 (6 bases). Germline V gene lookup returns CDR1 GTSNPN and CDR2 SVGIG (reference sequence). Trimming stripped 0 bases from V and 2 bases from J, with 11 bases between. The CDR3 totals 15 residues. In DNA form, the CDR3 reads TGTGCCTGGAGTGTAAACAGGGTACGCAATCAGCCCCAGCATTTT. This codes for CAWSVNRVRNQPQHF.

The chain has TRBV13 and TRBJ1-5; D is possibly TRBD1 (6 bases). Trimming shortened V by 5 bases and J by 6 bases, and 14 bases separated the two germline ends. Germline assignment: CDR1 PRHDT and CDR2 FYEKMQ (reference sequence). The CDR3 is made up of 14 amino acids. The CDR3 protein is CASSPRGAGQPQHF. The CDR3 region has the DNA TGTGCCAGCAGCCCCCGGGGGGCTGGTCAGCCCCAGCATTTT.

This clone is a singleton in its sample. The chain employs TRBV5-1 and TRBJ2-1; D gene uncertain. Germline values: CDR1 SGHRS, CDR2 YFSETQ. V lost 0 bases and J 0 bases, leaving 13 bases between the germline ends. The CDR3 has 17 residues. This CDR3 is CASSLAGRISSYNEQFF. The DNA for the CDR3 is TGCGCCAGCAGCTTGGCTGGCAGGATCTCCTCCTACAATGAGCAGTTCTTC.

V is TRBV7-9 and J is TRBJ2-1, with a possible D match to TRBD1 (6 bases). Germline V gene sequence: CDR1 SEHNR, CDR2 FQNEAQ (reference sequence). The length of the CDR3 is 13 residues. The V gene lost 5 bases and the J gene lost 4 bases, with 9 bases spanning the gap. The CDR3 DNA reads TGTGCCAGCAGCATGGACAGTTACAATGAGCAGTTCTTC. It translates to CASSMDSYNEQFF.

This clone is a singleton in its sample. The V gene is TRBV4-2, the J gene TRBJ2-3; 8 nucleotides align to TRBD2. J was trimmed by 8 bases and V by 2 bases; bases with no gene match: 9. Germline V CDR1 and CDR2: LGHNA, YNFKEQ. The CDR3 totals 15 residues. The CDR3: CASSQRTSSLGTQYF. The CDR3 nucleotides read TGTGCCAGCAGCCAACGGACTAGCAGCTTAGGTACGCAGTATTTT.

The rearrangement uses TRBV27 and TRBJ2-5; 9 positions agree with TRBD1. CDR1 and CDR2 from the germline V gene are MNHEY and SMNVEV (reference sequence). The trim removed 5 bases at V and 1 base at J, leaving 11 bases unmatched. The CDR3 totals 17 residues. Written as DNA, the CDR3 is TGTGCCAGCAGTCCCTTTTTAACAGGGGGCCCCCAAGAGACCCAGTACTTC. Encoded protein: CASSPFLTGGPQETQYF.

The CDR3 coding sequence is TGTGCCAGCAGTTTACCCCGACAGGGGGCGAAGGGCAATCAGCCCCAGCATTTT. Residues: CASSLPRQGAKGNQPQHF. The rearrangement uses TRBV28 and TRBJ1-5; 10 nucleotides match TRBD1. The trim removed 2 bases at V and 2 bases at J, leaving 9 bases unmatched. The CDR3 is 18 residues long. The germline V gene encodes CDR1 MDHEN and CDR2 SYDVKM.

For the CDR3, the DNA is TGCGCCAGGAAGGGACAGGGCGAAGCTTTCTTT. Translated, it gives CARKGQGEAFF. The rearrangement uses TRBV23-1 and TRBJ1-1; TRBD1 matches 9 bases. TRBV23-1 is marked as an open reading frame, function uncertain. The J segment lost 8 bases and the V segment lost 9 bases, leaving 4 bases of the junction unmatched. CDR3 length: 11 amino acids.

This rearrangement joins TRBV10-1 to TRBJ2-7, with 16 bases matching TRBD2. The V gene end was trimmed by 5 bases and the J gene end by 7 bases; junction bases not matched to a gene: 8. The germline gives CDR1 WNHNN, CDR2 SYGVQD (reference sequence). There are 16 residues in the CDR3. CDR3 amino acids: CASSPGLAGGPREQYF. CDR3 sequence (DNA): TGCGCCAGCAGTCCGGGACTAGCGGGAGGGCCAAGGGAGCAGTACTTC.

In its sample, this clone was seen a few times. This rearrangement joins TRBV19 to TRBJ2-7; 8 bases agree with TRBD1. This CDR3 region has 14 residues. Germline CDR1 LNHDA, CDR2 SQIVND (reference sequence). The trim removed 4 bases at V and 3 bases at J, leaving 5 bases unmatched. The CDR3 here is CASSTLQGDYEQYF. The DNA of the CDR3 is TGTGCCAGTAGTACGTTACAGGGGGACTACGAGCAGTACTTC.

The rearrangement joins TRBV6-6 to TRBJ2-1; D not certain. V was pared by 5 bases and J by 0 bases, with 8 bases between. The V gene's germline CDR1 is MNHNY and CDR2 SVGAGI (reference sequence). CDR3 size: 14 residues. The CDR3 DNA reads TGTGCCAGCAGTACTCCGAGCTCCTACAATGAGCAGTTCTTC. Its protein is CASSTPSSYNEQFF.

CDR3 sequence (DNA): TGTGCCAGCAGCTTAGATGGGAGAACTAGCGGGTGGGGAGAGACCCAGTACTTC. This encodes CASSLDGRTSGWGETQYF. This rearrangement joins TRBV11-2 to TRBJ2-5, with 9 bases lining up with TRBD2. J gave up 4 bases and V 0 bases, and 12 bases lay outside the gene matches. Germline V gives CDR1 SGHAT, CDR2 FQNNGV. CDR3 length equals 18 residues.

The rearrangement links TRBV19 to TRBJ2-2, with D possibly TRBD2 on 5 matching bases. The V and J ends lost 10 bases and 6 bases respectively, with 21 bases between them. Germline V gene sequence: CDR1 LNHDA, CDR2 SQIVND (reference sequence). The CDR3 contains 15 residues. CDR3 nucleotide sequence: TGTGCCACCACGTTGAACGGGGTGATCCCCGGGGAGCTGTTTTTT. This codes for CATTLNGVIPGELFF. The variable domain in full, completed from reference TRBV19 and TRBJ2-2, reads DGGITQSPKYLFRKEGQNVTLSCEQNLNHDAMYWYRQDPGQGLRLIYYSQIVNDFQKGDIAEGYSVSREKKESFPLTVTSAQKNPTAFYLCATTLNGVIPGELFFGEGSRLTVL.

CDR3 amino acids: CASSAGSKTNEKLFF. CDR3 in DNA: TGTGCCAGCAGCGCAGGATCAAAAACTAATGAAAAACTGTTTTTT. V gene TRBV11-2 combines with J gene TRBJ1-4; no firm D call. With 5 bases removed from V and 1 base from J, the gap between germline ends came to 11 bases. The CDR3 is 15 amino acids. In germline, CDR1 is SGHAT, CDR2 FQNNGV.

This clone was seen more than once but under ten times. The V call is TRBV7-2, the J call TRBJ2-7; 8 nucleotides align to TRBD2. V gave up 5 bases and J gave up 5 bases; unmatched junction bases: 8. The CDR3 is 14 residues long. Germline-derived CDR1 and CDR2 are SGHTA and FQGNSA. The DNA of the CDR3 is TGTGCCAGCAGCCTACCCGGGACTAGTAACGAGCAGTACTTC. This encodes CASSLPGTSNEQYF.